Described below is a single TCR beta chain sequence and its context. The target antigen is unknown. The CDR3 has 15 residues. The V end lost 4 bases, the J end lost 1 base, and 14 bases lay between the germline ends. Germline V gene sequence: CDR1 SGHRS, CDR2 YFSETQ. The DNA input per sorted-subset replicate PCR was 200 to 250 ng, corresponding to some 30,000 T cell genomes. Produced via immunoSEQ multiplex PCR; TCRdb's table is partial and in-frame only. The table lists over a million clones, more than 65% of them singletons. The sample belongs to a study of shared clonotypes between healthy human individuals. Recent vaccinations or acute infections were absent in the healthy HIV-negative adult donors. Study outcomes and limitations: Naive subsets generally exceeded memory subsets in estimated richness.

Sequencing was done on a sample of memory CD4+ T cells sorted from blood. Subset defined: CD45RA-negative fraction. V and J are TRBV5-1 and TRBJ2-5; weak D call: TRBD1 (7 bases). This receptor was taken from a man between 18 and 35 years old in good health. The CDR3 coding sequence is TGCGCCAGCAGCGCGGGACAGACAGCCCAAGAGACCCAGTACTTC. It yields the protein CASSAGQTAQETQYF.